Shown below are 17 T cell receptor beta chains from a single sample sequenced in a study of cytomegalovirus exposure and HLA in healthy donors. In the PCR, 60 Vbeta and 13 Jbeta primers were used. Using immunoSEQ multiplex PCR, the repertoire was profiled, and TCRdb retains in-frame clones only, with some absent. This sample's table reports more than 45,000 clones. Sequencing was performed on PBMCs. Every receptor here comes from a woman aged 60-75 years in good health and CMV-seropositive.

The chain links TRBV10-3 to TRBJ1-1, with 10 positions matching TRBD1. This CDR3 contains 15 residues. Germline lookup yields CDR1 ENHRY and CDR2 SYGVKD. The V and J ends lost 3 bases and 5 bases, in that order; junction bases with no gene match: 6. The CDR3 loop is CAISDQDRGGTEAFF. Written as DNA, the CDR3 is TGTGCCATCAGTGACCAGGACAGGGGGGGAACTGAAGCTTTCTTT.

The chain recombines TRBV27 with TRBJ1-1, with unresolved D. Germline V lookup: CDR1 MNHEY, CDR2 SMNVEV (reference sequence). This CDR3 is 13 amino acids long. Trimming removed 5 bases at V and 1 base at J, with 8 bases between. The CDR3 nucleotides are TGTGCCAGCAGTCTCTACGGGAACACTGAAGCTTTCTTT. Encoded protein: CASSLYGNTEAFF.

Written as DNA, the CDR3 is TGTGCCAGCAGTGTTCTAGGGAGCTCCTACAATGAGCAGTTCTTC. Translating gives CASSVLGSSYNEQFF. The chain carries TRBV2 and TRBJ2-1; possibly TRBD2 for D (5 bases). This CDR3 contains 15 residues. V was clipped by 4 bases and J by 0 bases, with 10 bases between them. Germline CDR1 SNHLY, CDR2 FYNNEI.

The V and J genes are TRBV20-1 and TRBJ2-7; D is perhaps TRBD1 (5 bases). This CDR3 is built from 11 residues. Trimming took off 6 bases at V and 6 bases at J, with 12 bases between the two ends. Germline lookup yields CDR1 DFQATT and CDR2 SNEGSKA (reference sequence). CDR3 sequence: CSAPQESEQYF. For the CDR3, the DNA is TGCAGTGCACCACAGGAAAGCGAGCAGTACTTC.

J is TRBJ1-2 and V is TRBV7-8; D is undetermined. CDR1 SGHVS and CDR2 FQNEAQ come from the germline V gene. V lost 1 base, J lost 5 bases, and 8 bases lay in between. The CDR3 is made up of 13 amino acids. The CDR3 bases are TGTGCCAGCAGCTTAGATGCAGATTATGGCTACACCTTC. Protein product: CASSLDADYGYTF.

J is TRBJ1-2 and V is TRBV29-1, with D tentatively TRBD1 (6 bases). Germline-derived CDR1 and CDR2 are SQVTM and ANQGSEA. The CDR3 consists of 13 residues. V dropped 2 bases and J dropped 6 bases, with 13 bases sitting between them. The DNA of the CDR3 is TGCAGCGTTGAAATCCAGGGGATAAATGGCTACACCTTC. Its translation: CSVEIQGINGYTF.

The CDR3 protein is CATGIQGDGNQPQHF. The CDR3 DNA reads TGTGCCACCGGAATACAGGGGGATGGCAATCAGCCCCAGCATTTT. The rearrangement uses TRBV10-3 and TRBJ1-5, with 8 bases fitting TRBD1. Trimming at V came to 10 bases and at J to 2 bases, leaving 10 bases not matched to a gene. The CDR3 extends over 15 amino acids. CDR1 ENHRY and CDR2 SYGVKD come from the germline V gene.

The chain is built from TRBV27 and TRBJ1-2, with TRBD1 matching 7 bases. J lost 0 bases, V lost 5 bases, and 6 bases had no gene match. The CDR3 consists of 15 residues. Germline CDR1 MNHEY, CDR2 SMNVEV (reference sequence). CDR3 in amino acids: CASSDRDRANYGYTF. DNA of the CDR3: TGTGCCAGCAGTGACCGGGACAGAGCTAACTATGGCTACACCTTC.

V and J are TRBV9 and TRBJ2-7; TRBD1 matches at 11 bases. The junction had 5 bases not matched to a gene; V was cut back by 3 bases and J by 6 bases. The CDR3 loop spans 14 amino acids. The germline V gene has CDR1 SGDLS and CDR2 YYNGEE. The CDR3 DNA follows: TGTGCCAGCAGCGCCCTGGGGACAGGGGGCGAGCAGTACTTC. It translates to CASSALGTGGEQYF.

The J gene is TRBJ2-5, the V gene TRBV4-1, with TRBD1 matching 9 bases. The germline gives CDR1 MGHRA, CDR2 YSYEKL. The CDR3 covers 17 residues. The junction had 8 bases not matched to a gene; V was cut back by 0 bases and J by 3 bases. CDR3 in DNA: TGCGCCAGCAGCCAAGATCGTCCCGGGACAGGGAAAGAGACCCAGTACTTC. Its translation is CASSQDRPGTGKETQYF.

Here the CDR3 DNA reads TGTGCCAGTAGTACTAGCGGGGCCTTCTACGAGCAGTACTTC. This sequence encodes CASSTSGAFYEQYF. The chain uses TRBV19 and TRBJ2-7; 9 nucleotides line up with TRBD2. J gave up 3 bases and V 4 bases, and 4 bases lay outside the gene matches. The CDR3 has 14 residues. From germline, CDR1 is LNHDA and CDR2 SQIVND (reference sequence).

The chain is built from TRBV7-2 and TRBJ2-7; 7 bases map to TRBD1. This CDR3 contains 15 residues. V dropped 4 bases and J dropped 2; count of bases not matched to a gene: 8. Germline CDR1 and CDR2: SGHTA and FQGNSA. The CDR3 bases are TGTGCCAGCAGCTCACAGGGGAAGGGGACCTACGAGCAGTACTTC. The encoded protein is CASSSQGKGTYEQYF.

V and J are TRBV11-3 and TRBJ2-7, with 9 bases matching TRBD2. Looked up from germline, CDR1 is SGHNT and CDR2 is YENEEA. The CDR3 contains 14 residues. The ends lost 5 bases at V and 6 bases at J; junction bases unmatched: 8. The CDR3 is CASSASGGPFEQYF. The CDR3 bases are TGTGCCAGCAGCGCAAGCGGGGGGCCCTTCGAGCAGTACTTC.

The rearrangement links TRBV7-8 to TRBJ1-1; 8 nucleotides match TRBD1. The CDR3 consists of 14 residues. Germline CDR1 and CDR2: SGHVS and FQNEAQ. Trimming cost V 5 bases and J 3 bases; bases outside gene matches: 5. CDR3 sequence (DNA): TGTGCCAGCAGCCGACAGGGGAGGCACACTGAAGCTTTCTTT. It is translated as CASSRQGRHTEAFF.

V gene TRBV27 combines with J gene TRBJ1-4, with 7 bases identical to TRBD1. CDR1 and CDR2 from the germline V gene are MNHEY and SMNVEV (reference sequence). The CDR3 totals 15 residues. Trimming took 4 bases from V and 8 from J; bases not matched to a gene: 10. In nucleotides, the CDR3 is TGTGCCAGCAGTTCCGAGGGGGCCCAAAGGGAAAAACTGTTTTTT. Encoded protein: CASSSEGAQREKLFF. Full variable domain (missing parts from reference TRBV27 and TRBJ1-4): EAQVTQNPRYLITVTGKKLTVTCSQNMNHEYMSWYRQDPGLGLRQIYYSMNVEVTDKGDVPEGYKVSRKEKRNFPLILESPSPNQTSLYFCASSSEGAQREKLFFGSGTQLSVL.

The rearrangement uses TRBV7-2 and TRBJ2-7; TRBD1 aligns across 9 bases. This CDR3 is 16 amino acids long. CDR1 and CDR2 (germline): SGHTA, FQGNSA. Trimming cost V 4 bases and J 3 bases; bases outside gene matches: 10. CDR3 region: CASSYEGADRGYEQYF. The CDR3 nucleotides read TGTGCCAGCAGCTATGAGGGGGCGGACAGGGGCTACGAGCAGTACTTC.

Notes on this clone: Other DNA sequences in the sample encode the same CDR3. This chain connects TRBV7-9 to TRBJ1-2, with D possibly TRBD1 on 5 matching bases. This CDR3 has 14 amino acids. V was shortened by 4 bases and J by 2 bases, with 11 bases between the two germline ends. CDR1 SEHNR and CDR2 FQNEAQ come from the germline V gene (reference sequence). CDR3 residues: CASSSLTENYGYTF. The CDR3 DNA reads as TGTGCCAGCAGCTCGTTGACAGAGAACTATGGCTACACCTTC.